This record covers a single TCR beta chain. The clone's antigen remains unknown. The record has no base qualities; no much larger clone is one base away. This record belongs to a study of a mutant IDH1 vaccine in newly diagnosed glioma (dated by TCRdb to about 2021). Regarding the study in general: Patients were given eight vaccinations, in weeks 1, 3, 5, 7, 11, 15, 19 and 23, which matched visits V03 through V10. Vaccination started 4-6 weeks after radiotherapy alone, or was given together with temozolomide cycles in the groups whose treatment included chemotherapy. Of the approximately 35 treated patients, around 62% were male and around 40% were female, and a mean age of around 40 years was recorded. Prior to enrollment, standard therapy consisting of radiotherapy alone, temozolomide alone, or radiochemotherapy with temozolomide had been administered to patients, with the combination being received by most patients. Six visits were used for peripheral blood collection: V03 (baseline), V05, V07, V10, V12 and V13. For exploratory analyses, fewer than 30 treated patients had longitudinal TCRB deep sequencing done wherever samples were available.

This specimen's time point label, interpreted: week 11, during vaccination. Every vaccine dose consisted of 300 ug of a 20-mer mutant IDH1 peptide in Montanide, administered subcutaneously together with topical imiquimod. All donors had newly diagnosed IDH1-mutant astrocytomas of WHO grade 3 or 4 that showed loss of nuclear ATRX. The samples were drawn from NOA16, a multicentre, single-arm, open-label phase I trial in Germany that tested a mutant IDH1 peptide vaccine in humans for the first time. Genomic DNA for TCRB sequencing was extracted from EDTA blood using the DNeasy Blood and Tissue Kit. Study-wide findings and limitations: The authors noted that analyses of patient blood samples could not be reproduced because of sample limitations. Pseudoprogression seemed to be unrelated to changes in the top peripheral T cell clonotypes found by TCRB sequencing. Selection of PBMC samples for TCRB deep sequencing was based on availability. Immune responses induced by the vaccine were seen in over 80% of patients across multiple MHC alleles.

Trimming removed 2 bases from V and 4 bases from J, leaving 18 bases between the germline ends. The germline V gene (reference sequence) gives CDR1 as GTSNPN and CDR2 as SVGIG. There are 16 amino acids in the CDR3, from cysteine to phenylalanine inclusive. Of all the DNA, just the CDR3 is kept, 48 bases in frame from base 1. The library was generated by the immunoSEQ multiplex PCR assay. Rearranged TCR beta chain sequences were amplified with the hsTCRB Kit following the manufacturer's protocol. TCRB libraries were sequenced on an Illumina MiSeq. The paper's processing steps were these. The kit vendor's proprietary platform handled demultiplexing, trimming and gene mapping. The source is immuneACCESS, and TCRdb retained only in-frame sequences with V and J called. Part of the clones is not carried over; for the studies checked, unresolved V genes explain less than half of this, and the remainder is unexplained. Clone size and V and J calls were adopted from that table, with D and trimming inferred from the DNA. This sample holds fewer than 35,000 clones; 90% were observed only once. The top ten clonotypes cover more than 20% of the sample.

In this chain, TRBV30 is recombined with TRBJ1-5, and TRBD1 may be the D gene, going by 5 matching bases. The clonotype comes from a man between 18 and 29 years old with glioma. The source was PBMCs, collected from a glioma patient whose treatment included an IDH1 peptide vaccine. The encoded CDR3 is CAWSLGTLGDNQPQHF. Here is the DNA: TGTGCCTGGAGTCTCGGGACCCTAGGAGATAATCAGCCCCAGCATTTT.